This TCR beta chain was recovered during a study of CD8 T cells in ankylosing spondylitis (dated by TCRdb to the late 2010s). Context from the whole study: T cell receptor beta repertoires were profiled in healthy donors and ankylosing spondylitis patients so that disease-linked TCR variants could be found. In total, the full study cohort was made up of 108 healthy donors and some 26 ankylosing spondylitis patients. Peripheral blood samples were taken, and synovial fluid was additionally collected from ankylosing spondylitis patients.

This clonotype was seen many times. Its target antigen remains unknown. The record has no base qualities; no much larger clone is one base away. Between the V and J ends, shortened by 5 bases and 2 bases respectively, the junction contains 4 bases. CDR1 is given as MNHEY and CDR2 as SVGAGI, both from the germline V gene. From the cysteine up to the phenylalanine, the CDR3 has a length of 12 residues. Solely the CDR3 DNA is kept, with 36 bases framed from the first base. The paper as a whole reports these results and caveats: Some motif variants were previously reported in synovial fluid and blood of reactive arthritis patients, suggesting common disease-initiation mechanisms. A CD8+ phenotype was shown by the disease-linked clones, which were found at relatively low frequencies in peripheral blood. Blood from ankylosing spondylitis patients appeared to be characterized by a TCR beta motif composed of about eight highly homologous amino acid variants. The disease-linked clones were reported to be significantly enriched in matched synovial fluid samples from ankylosing spondylitis patients.

The data were produced on an Illumina HiSeq 2500. Quantitative 5'-RACE with molecular barcodes was used to prepare TCR beta libraries. On the study's bioinformatics: To identify disease-linked TCR variants, a new computational method was used, one built on a probabilistic model of VDJ rearrangement. TCRdb itself trimmed the public reads at Q25 with fastp, ran MiXCR and retained productive beta chains. Every CDR3 protein is listed once, alongside the most common genes and DNA of its rows. TCRdb, not the original authors, processed these V and J calls. A total of 150,000 to 200,000 distinct CDR3 sequences appear in this sample, roughly 20% of them only once. The top ten hold around 4.5% of the sample.

The rearrangement combines TRBV6-5 with TRBJ1-3; no D gene call is confident. This TCR was recovered from a male donor under 30 with ankylosing spondylitis or in good health (not recorded which). Donor details come from another sample of the same person, matched by shared clones. Specimen: blood, either unsorted or a sorted T cell fraction (not recorded which). The CDR3 protein is CASSDPGNTIYF. Here is the DNA: TGTGCCAGCAGTGACCCTGGAAACACCATATATTTT.